Shown below are 13 T cell receptor beta chains from a single sample sequenced in a study of response to subunit inactivated influenza vaccine (dated 2018 in TCRdb). The protocol used for the library was RT-PCR. Sequencing took place on an Illumina HiSeq 2500. In-frame beta chains were kept once TCRdb had trimmed the public reads at Q25 with fastp and called clones with MiXCR. Rows matching on CDR3 protein sequence are summarized as one entry with the most common DNA and genes. The sample profile shows under 750,000 distinct CDR3 sequences; about an eighth of them were found once. Of the sample, about 9.4% is held by the ten largest clones. The sequencing used PBMCs from blood, collected on the day of vaccination. The receptors stem from a man between 50 and 59 years old who received an inactivated influenza vaccine. Donor details come from another sample of the same person, matched by shared clones.

This chain links TRBV12-3 or TRBV12-4 with TRBJ2-7; D unclear. This CDR3 contains 12 residues. Trimming removed 6 bases from V and 10 bases from J, with 16 bases in between. The CDR3 DNA sequence: TGTGCCAGCAGCCCGGACCTGGTGGGACAGTACTTC. Translated: CASSPDLVGQYF.

The chain links TRBV24-1 to TRBJ2-1, with 9 bases aligning to TRBD1. Germline values: CDR1 KGHDR, CDR2 SFDVKD. The junction had 1 base not matched to a gene; V was cut back by 1 base and J by 4 bases. The CDR3 totals 15 residues. The DNA for the CDR3 is TGTGCCACCAGTGATTTTGGACAGGGGTACAATGAGCAGTTCTTC. This sequence encodes CATSDFGQGYNEQFF.

The V gene is TRBV2, the J gene TRBJ2-1, with D perhaps TRBD2 (6 bases). The CDR3 sequence is 12 residues long. Between the trimmed V and J ends, which lost 2 bases and 14 bases, there was a span of 13 bases. From germline, CDR1 is SNHLY and CDR2 FYNNEI. The CDR3 DNA follows: TGTGCCAGCAGTGAATTGGGGTGGGGGGAGTTCTTC. Encoded protein: CASSELGWGEFF.

This clonotype has at least ten counts. CDR3 protein: CATSREGRVNTEAFF. Here the CDR3 DNA reads TGTGCCACCAGCAGAGAAGGCAGGGTGAACACTGAAGCTTTCTTT. The chain has TRBV15 and TRBJ1-1, with D perhaps TRBD1 (5 bases). There are 15 residues in the CDR3. Trimming shortened V by 0 bases and J by 0 bases, and 8 bases separated the two germline ends. Germline V gene sequence: CDR1 LNHNV, CDR2 YYDKDF (reference sequence).

The V and J genes are TRBV5-1 and TRBJ2-7; D uncertain. CDR3 size: 14 residues. Germline CDR1 SGHRS, CDR2 YFSETQ. Trimming pared 0 bases from V and 5 bases from J, leaving 12 bases between. CDR3 sequence: CASSLAGDVDEQYF. In DNA, the CDR3 is TGCGCCAGCAGCTTGGCCGGAGACGTCGACGAGCAGTACTTC.

This clonotype was seen a few times. The chain links TRBV7-9 to TRBJ1-5; D ambiguous. This CDR3 has 12 amino acids. From germline, CDR1 is SEHNR and CDR2 FQNEAQ (reference sequence). V shed 1 base and J shed 8 bases, with 6 bases lying between them. In nucleotides, the CDR3 is TGTGCCAGCAGCTTAGGTACCGAGCCCCAGCATTTT. It encodes CASSLGTEPQHF.

This clonotype has just a few counts. J is TRBJ2-6 and V is TRBV27; 7 positions match TRBD1. The CDR3 has 16 amino acids. V shed 6 bases, J shed 4 bases, and the junction held 9 bases outside the gene matches. Germline assignment: CDR1 MNHEY and CDR2 SMNVEV (reference sequence). The CDR3 DNA reads TGTGCCAGCAGGGGAAGGGGGCATACAGGGGCCAACGTCCTGACTTTC. As protein: CASRGRGHTGANVLTF. Combining the CDR3 with reference TRBV27 and TRBJ2-6 gives the whole variable domain EAQVTQNPRYLITVTGKKLTVTCSQNMNHEYMSWYRQDPGLGLRQIYYSMNVEVTDKGDVPEGYKVSRKEKRNFPLILESPSPNQTSLYFCASRGRGHTGANVLTFGAGSRLTVL.

A few counts support this clonotype. The chain uses TRBV4-2 and TRBJ2-7; 14 bases map to TRBD2. Trimming at V came to 4 bases and at J to 2 bases, leaving 10 bases not matched to a gene. Germline assignment: CDR1 LGHNA and CDR2 YNFKEQ. This CDR3 comprises 18 residues. The CDR3 nucleotides read TGTGCCAGCAGCCTGGAGGGACTAGCGGGGGCAGGCACCTACGAGCAGTACTTC. Amino acids: CASSLEGLAGAGTYEQYF.

This clonotype has just a few counts. The rearrangement joins TRBV20-1 to TRBJ2-1; D may be TRBD1 (6 bases). V was trimmed by 1 base and J by 3 bases, leaving 7 bases between them. CDR1 is DFQATT, CDR2 SNEGSKA, per germline (reference sequence). The CDR3 sequence is 13 residues long. CDR3 loop: CSARGTDYNEQFF. The CDR3 nucleotides read TGCAGTGCTAGAGGGACAGACTACAATGAGCAGTTCTTC.

This clonotype was seen a handful of times. The gene calls are TRBV15 and TRBJ1-4; the D gene is possibly TRBD1 (5 bases). The germline gives CDR1 LNHNV, CDR2 YYDKDF (reference sequence). This CDR3 region has 15 residues. V lost 0 bases to trimming and J lost 4 bases, with 9 bases between them. The CDR3 region has the DNA TGTGCCACCAGCAGAGACAGGGCAATTAATGAAAAACTGTTTTTT. As protein: CATSRDRAINEKLFF. The full variable domain, completed using reference TRBV15 and TRBJ1-4, is DAMVIQNPRYQVTQFGKPVTLSCSQTLNHNVMYWYQQKSSQAPKLLFHYYDKDFNNEADTPDNFQSRRPNTSFCFLDIRSPGLGDTAMYLCATSRDRAINEKLFFGSGTQLSVL.

The chain combines TRBV4-2 with TRBJ2-2, with 7 bases fitting TRBD2. This CDR3 comprises 16 residues. In germline, CDR1 is LGHNA, CDR2 YNFKEQ. V lost 0 bases and J lost 5; bases outside the gene matches: 6. The CDR3 region is CASSQDTSGETGELFF. The CDR3 DNA follows: TGTGCCAGCAGCCAAGATACGAGCGGGGAGACCGGGGAGCTGTTTTTT.

This clonotype was picked up a small number of times. The chain joins TRBV7-9 to TRBJ2-3; D perhaps matches TRBD1 (5 bases). Trimming removed 4 bases at V and 10 bases at J, with 24 bases between. The CDR3 is made up of 16 amino acids. From germline, CDR1 is SEHNR and CDR2 FQNEAQ (reference sequence). This CDR3 is CASSSWPGFELNAQYF. For the CDR3, the DNA is TGTGCCAGCAGCTCATGGCCAGGGTTTGAGTTAAATGCGCAGTATTTT.

In this sample, this clonotype turned up a few times. A read error may be the cause here, since a much bigger clone is one base away. The genes are TRBV12-3 or TRBV12-4 and TRBJ1-1, with D unresolved. The CDR3 totals 13 residues. V was trimmed by 2 bases and J by 1 base, leaving 5 bases between them. The CDR3 spells CASSLNQNTEAFF. The CDR3 bases are TGTGCCAGCAGTTTAAACCAGAACACTGAAGCTTTCTTT.